What follows describes a single T cell receptor beta chain. This CDR3 region has 12 residues. Germline-derived CDR1 and CDR2 are LNHDA and SQIVND (reference sequence). The V and J ends lost 5 bases and 8 bases, in that order; junction bases with no gene match: 3. Clones were read by immunoSEQ multiplex PCR, and TCRdb kept only the in-frame ones, dropping some. The sample holds approximately 70,000 clones, around 94% seen once. This record belongs to a study of T cell changes during pregnancy in multiple sclerosis. The sequenced sample was CD4+ T cells from peripheral blood mononuclear cells, obtained after pregnancy. This TCR came from a female donor with multiple sclerosis, enrolled in a pregnancy study. This chain connects TRBV19 to TRBJ2-3; 8 nucleotides match TRBD2. In DNA form, the CDR3 reads TGTGCCAGTAGTGTCCTAGCGGGTACGCAGTATTTT. Protein product: CASSVLAGTQYF.